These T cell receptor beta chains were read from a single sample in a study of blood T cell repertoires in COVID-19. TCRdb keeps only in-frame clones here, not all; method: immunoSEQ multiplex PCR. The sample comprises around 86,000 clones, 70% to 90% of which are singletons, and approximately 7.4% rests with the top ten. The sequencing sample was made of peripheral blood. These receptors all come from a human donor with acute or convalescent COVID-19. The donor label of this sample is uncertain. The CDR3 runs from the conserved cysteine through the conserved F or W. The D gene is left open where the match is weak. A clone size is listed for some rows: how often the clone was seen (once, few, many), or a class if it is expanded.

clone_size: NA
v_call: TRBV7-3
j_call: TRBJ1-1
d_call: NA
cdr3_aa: CASSLSGRLNTEAFF
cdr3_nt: TGTGCCAGCAGCTTAAGTGGTCGGTTGAACACTGAAGCTTTCTTT

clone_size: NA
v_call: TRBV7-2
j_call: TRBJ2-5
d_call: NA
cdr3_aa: CASSSRRGETQYF
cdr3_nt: TGTGCCAGCAGCTCCCGGAGGGGAGAGACCCAGTACTTC

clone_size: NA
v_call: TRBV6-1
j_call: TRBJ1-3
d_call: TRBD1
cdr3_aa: CASSEPGQSSGNTIYF
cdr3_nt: TGTGCCAGCAGTGAGCCGGGACAGAGCTCTGGAAACACCATATATTTT

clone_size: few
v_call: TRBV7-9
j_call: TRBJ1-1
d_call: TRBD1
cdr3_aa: CASSFPRGPTEAFF
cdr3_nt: TGTGCCAGCAGCTTCCCCAGGGGGCCCACTGAAGCTTTCTTT

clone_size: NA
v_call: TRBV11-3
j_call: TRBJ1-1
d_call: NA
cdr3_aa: CASSFNTNTEAFF
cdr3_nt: TGTGCCAGCAGCTTTAACACGAACACTGAAGCTTTCTTT

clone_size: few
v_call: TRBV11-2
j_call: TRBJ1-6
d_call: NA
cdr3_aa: CASSLAPEGELENSPLHF
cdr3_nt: TGTGCCAGCAGCTTAGCTCCTGAGGGGGAATTGGAAAATTCACCCCTCCACTTT

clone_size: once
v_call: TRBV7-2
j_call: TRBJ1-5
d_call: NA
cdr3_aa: CASSNYYSNQPQHF
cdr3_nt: TGTGCCAGCAGCAACTACTATAGCAATCAGCCCCAGCATTTT

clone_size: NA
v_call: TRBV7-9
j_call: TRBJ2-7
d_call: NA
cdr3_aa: CASSYHQGGPYEQYF
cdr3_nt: TGTGCCAGCAGCTACCACCAGGGAGGACCCTACGAGCAGTACTTC

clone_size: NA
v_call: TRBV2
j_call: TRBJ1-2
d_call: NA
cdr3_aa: CASSDRGGNYGYTF
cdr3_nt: TGTGCCAGCAGTGATCGGGGTGGAAACTATGGCTACACCTTC

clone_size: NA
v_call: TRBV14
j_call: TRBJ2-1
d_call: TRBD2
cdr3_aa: CASRGGIYNEQFF
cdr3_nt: TGTGCCAGCCGGGGGGGGATATACAATGAGCAGTTCTTC

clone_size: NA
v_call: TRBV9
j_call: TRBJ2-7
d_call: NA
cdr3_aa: CASSPGSSYEQYF
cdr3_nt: TGTGCCAGCAGCCCCGGGTCCTCCTACGAGCAGTACTTC

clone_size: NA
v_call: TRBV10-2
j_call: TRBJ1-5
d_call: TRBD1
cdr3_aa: CASTLTGDQPQHF
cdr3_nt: TGCGCCAGCACATTAACAGGGGATCAGCCCCAGCATTTT

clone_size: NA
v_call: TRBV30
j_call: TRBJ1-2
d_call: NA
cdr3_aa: CAWIVQGVHGYTF
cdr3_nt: TGTGCCTGGATTGTACAGGGCGTTCATGGCTACACCTTC

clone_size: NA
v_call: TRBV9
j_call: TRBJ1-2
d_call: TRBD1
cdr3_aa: CASSATGQGRGYTF
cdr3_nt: TGTGCCAGCAGCGCGACCGGACAGGGGAGGGGCTACACCTTC

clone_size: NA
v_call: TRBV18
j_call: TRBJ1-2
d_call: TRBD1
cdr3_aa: CASSLATGGAWYGYTF
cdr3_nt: TGTGCCAGCTCACTCGCGACAGGGGGCGCGTGGTATGGCTACACCTTC

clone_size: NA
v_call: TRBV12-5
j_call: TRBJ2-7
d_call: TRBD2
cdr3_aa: CASAIAGGPYEQYF
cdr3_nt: TGTGCTAGTGCCATAGCGGGGGGGCCTTACGAGCAGTACTTC

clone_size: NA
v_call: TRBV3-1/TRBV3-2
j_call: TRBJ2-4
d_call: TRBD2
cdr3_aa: CASSRGTSGGVAKNIQYF
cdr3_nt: TGTGCCAGCAGCCGGGGGACTAGCGGGGGAGTTGCCAAAAACATTCAGTACTTC

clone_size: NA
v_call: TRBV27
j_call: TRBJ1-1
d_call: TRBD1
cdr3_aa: CASSLLGQGATEAFF
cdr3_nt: TGTGCCAGCAGTTTATTGGGTCAGGGGGCCACTGAAGCTTTCTTT

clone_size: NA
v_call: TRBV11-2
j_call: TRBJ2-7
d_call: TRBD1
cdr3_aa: CASSSLVLSGQDIYEQYF
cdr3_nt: TGTGCCAGCAGCTCGTTAGTCCTATCGGGACAGGACATCTACGAGCAGTACTTC

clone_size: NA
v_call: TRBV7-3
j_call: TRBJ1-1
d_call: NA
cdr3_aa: CASSIQGNTEAFF
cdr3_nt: TGTGCCAGCAGCATACAGGGGAACACTGAAGCTTTCTTT

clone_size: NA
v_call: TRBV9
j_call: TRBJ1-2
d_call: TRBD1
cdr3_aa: CASSFMTGGTEGYTF
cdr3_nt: TGTGCCAGCAGCTTCATGACAGGGGGTACGGAGGGCTACACCTTC

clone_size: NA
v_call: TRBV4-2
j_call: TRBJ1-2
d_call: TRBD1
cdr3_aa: CASSTRTGDDYGYTF
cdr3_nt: TGTGCCAGCAGCACCCGGACAGGGGACGACTATGGCTACACCTTC

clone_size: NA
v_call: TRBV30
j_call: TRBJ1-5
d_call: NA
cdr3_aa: CAWRQNQGRNQPQHF
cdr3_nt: TGTGCCTGGAGGCAGAATCAGGGGCGGAATCAGCCCCAGCATTTT

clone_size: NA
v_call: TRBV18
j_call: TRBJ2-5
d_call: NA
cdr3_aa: CASSPARGQETQYF
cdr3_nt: TGTGCCAGCTCACCGGCTAGGGGTCAAGAGACCCAGTACTTC

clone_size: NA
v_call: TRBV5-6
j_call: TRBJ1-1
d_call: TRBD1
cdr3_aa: CASSKTGVGSAFF
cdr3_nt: TGTGCCAGCAGCAAAACAGGGGTGGGATCGGCTTTCTTT

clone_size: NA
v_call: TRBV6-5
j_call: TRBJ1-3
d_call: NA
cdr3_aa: CASSYAAGVYTIYF
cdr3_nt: TGTGCCAGCAGTTATGCGGCAGGGGTATACACCATATATTTT

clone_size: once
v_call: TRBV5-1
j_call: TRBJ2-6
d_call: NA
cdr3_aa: CASSFLSQGGSGANVLTF
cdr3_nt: TGCGCCAGCAGCTTCCTATCACAAGGGGGCTCTGGGGCCAACGTCCTGACTTTC

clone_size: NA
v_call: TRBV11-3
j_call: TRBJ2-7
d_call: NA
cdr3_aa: CASSLDLGSETRAYEQYF
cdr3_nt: TGTGCCAGCAGCTTAGATCTCGGCTCCGAGACTAGGGCCTACGAGCAGTACTTC

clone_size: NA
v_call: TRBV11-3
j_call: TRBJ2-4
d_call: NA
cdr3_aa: CASSLAENIQYF
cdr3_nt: TGTGCCAGCAGCTTGGCCGAAAACATTCAGTACTTC

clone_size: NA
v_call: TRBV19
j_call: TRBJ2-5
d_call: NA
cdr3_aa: CASSIFGTQSGETQYF
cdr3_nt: TGTGCCAGTAGTATCTTCGGGACTCAAAGCGGAGAGACCCAGTACTTC

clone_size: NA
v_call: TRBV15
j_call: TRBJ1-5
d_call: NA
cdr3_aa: CATSGQQASNQPQHF
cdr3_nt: TGTGCCACCAGCGGGCAACAGGCAAGCAATCAGCCCCAGCATTTT

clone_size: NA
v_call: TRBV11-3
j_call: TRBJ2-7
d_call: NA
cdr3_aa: CASSFFSQGVTYEQYF
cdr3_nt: TGTGCCAGCAGCTTTTTTTCACAGGGAGTGACCTACGAGCAGTACTTC

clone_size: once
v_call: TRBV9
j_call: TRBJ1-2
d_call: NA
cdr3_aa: CASKHPNYGYTF
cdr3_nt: TGTGCCAGCAAGCACCCTAACTATGGCTACACCTTC

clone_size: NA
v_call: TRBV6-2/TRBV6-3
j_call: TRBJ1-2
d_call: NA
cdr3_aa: CASSYSAQGKYGYTF
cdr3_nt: TGTGCCAGCAGTTACTCGGCGCAGGGCAAATATGGCTACACCTTC

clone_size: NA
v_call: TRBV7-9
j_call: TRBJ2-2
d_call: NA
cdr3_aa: CASGTGNTGELFF
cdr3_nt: TGTGCCAGCGGAACAGGGAACACCGGGGAGCTGTTTTTT

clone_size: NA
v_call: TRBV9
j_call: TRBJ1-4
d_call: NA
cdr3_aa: CASSPPGGVREKLFF
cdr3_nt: TGTGCCAGCAGCCCCCCCGGAGGGGTAAGGGAAAAACTGTTTTTT

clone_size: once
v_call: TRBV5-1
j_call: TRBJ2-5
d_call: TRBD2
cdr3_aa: CASSTIVAGGGETQYF
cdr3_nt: TGCGCCAGCAGCACAATCGTAGCGGGGGGCGGAGAGACCCAGTACTTC

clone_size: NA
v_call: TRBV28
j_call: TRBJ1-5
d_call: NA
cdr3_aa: CASSSDSGRGQPQHF
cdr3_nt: TGTGCCAGCAGCTCGGACTCGGGGAGAGGTCAGCCCCAGCATTTT

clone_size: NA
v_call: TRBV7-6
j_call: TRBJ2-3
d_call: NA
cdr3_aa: CASSLVAVSSTDTQYF
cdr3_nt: TGTGCCAGCAGCTTAGTGGCGGTCTCTAGCACAGATACGCAGTATTTT

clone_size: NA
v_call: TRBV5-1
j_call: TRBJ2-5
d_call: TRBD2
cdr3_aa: CASSPRTSGGMETQYF
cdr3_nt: TGCGCCAGCAGCCCCCGGACTAGCGGGGGTATGGAGACCCAGTACTTC

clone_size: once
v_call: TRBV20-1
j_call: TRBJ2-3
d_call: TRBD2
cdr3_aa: CSASGGDGITDTQYF
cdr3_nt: TGCAGTGCTAGTGGGGGGGACGGAATTACAGATACGCAGTATTTT

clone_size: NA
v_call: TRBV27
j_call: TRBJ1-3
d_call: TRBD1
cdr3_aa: CASSPRDSSGNTIYF
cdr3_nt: TGTGCCAGCAGTCCCCGGGACAGCTCTGGAAACACCATATATTTT

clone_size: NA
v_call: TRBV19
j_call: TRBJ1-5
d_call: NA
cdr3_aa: CASSPGTYLNQPQHF
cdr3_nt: TGTGCCAGTAGTCCCGGGACATACCTTAATCAGCCCCAGCATTTT

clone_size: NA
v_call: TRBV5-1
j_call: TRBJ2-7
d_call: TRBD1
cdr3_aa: CASSLGTGGNEQYF
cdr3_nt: TGCGCCAGTTCTCTCGGGACAGGGGGGAACGAGCAGTACTTC

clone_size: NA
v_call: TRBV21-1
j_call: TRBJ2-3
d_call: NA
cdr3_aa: CASSTGTSGQSTDTQYF
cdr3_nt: TGTGCCAGCAGCACCGGGACTAGCGGGCAAAGCACAGATACGCAGTATTTT

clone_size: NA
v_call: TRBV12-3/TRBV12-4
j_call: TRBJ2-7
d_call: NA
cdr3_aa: CASSPGEAYEQYF
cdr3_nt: TGTGCCAGCAGTCCCGGGGAAGCCTACGAGCAGTACTTC

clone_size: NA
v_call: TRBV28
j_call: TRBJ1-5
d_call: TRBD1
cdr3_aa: CASSLVGGGQPQHF
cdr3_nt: TGTGCCAGCAGCCTCGTAGGGGGCGGTCAGCCCCAGCATTTT

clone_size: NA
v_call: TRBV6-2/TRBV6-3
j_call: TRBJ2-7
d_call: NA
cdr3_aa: CASSYKSVASYEQYF
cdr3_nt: TGTGCCAGCAGCTATAAATCAGTGGCCTCCTACGAGCAGTACTTC

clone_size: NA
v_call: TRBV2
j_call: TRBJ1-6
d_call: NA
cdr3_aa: CATGGPSRDSPLHF
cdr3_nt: TGTGCCACTGGCGGCCCCTCTAGAGATTCACCCCTCCACTTT